The rows below give T cell receptor beta chains drawn from one sample of a study of blood T cells in healthy people across ages. MiXCR was run by TCRdb on the 5' RACE reads, yielding one entry per CDR3 protein. Of 700,000 or so distinct CDR3 sequences in the sample, 22% were seen once. Specimen: blood. The source is a man between 65 and 80 years old in good health. Both conserved end residues are part of each CDR3.

TRBV10-3,TRBJ2-1,CAISRGQGDEQFF
TRBV20-1,TRBJ1-4,CSARTGTGGEKLFF
TRBV7-9,TRBJ2-5,CASSFPGSIETQYF
TRBV12-3/TRBV12-4,TRBJ1-6,CASSHSGTSPPLHF
TRBV7-2,TRBJ2-6,CASSLGGTAGANVLTF
TRBV5-1,TRBJ2-5,CASSPDTAGETQYF
TRBV15,TRBJ2-2,CATSRDLGPGELFF
TRBV28,TRBJ2-7,CASSSRTESYEQYF
TRBV19,TRBJ2-4,CASSPREYTGNIQYF
TRBV7-9,TRBJ2-2,CASSWGTANTGELFF
TRBV19,TRBJ2-1,CASILDGVIDEQFF
TRBV28,TRBJ2-5,CAGSPPGTSSPTQYF
TRBV6-1,TRBJ2-3,CASSDMGADTQYF
TRBV5-6,TRBJ2-3,CASSLERGTSGSLDTQYF
TRBV7-2,TRBJ1-5,CASSRGTGNQPQHF
TRBV20-1,TRBJ2-1,CSAPATGLGNEQFF
TRBV29-1,TRBJ1-2,CSVGGQGGGYTF
TRBV6-1,TRBJ2-3,CASSPLAGRTDTQYF
TRBV6-5,TRBJ2-5,CASTWGRQETQYF